This T cell receptor beta chain comes out of a study of control samples from healthy donors and cancer patients. Measured with immunoSEQ multiplex PCR; TCRdb has only the in-frame clones, and not every one. The table records about 160,000 clones, approximately 96% of them present only once. Germline V gene lookup returns CDR1 LGHNA and CDR2 YNFKEQ. There are 12 residues in the CDR3. V was shortened by 1 base and J by 8 bases, with 8 bases between the two germline ends. V is TRBV4-2 and J is TRBJ1-2; TRBD1 might be the D (5 bases). Sequenced sample: blood. The sequence derives from a woman aged 25-40 years in good health. CDR3 nucleotide sequence: TGTGCCAGCAGCCAAGCGGGGCTCGGCTACACCTTC. Amino acid sequence: CASSQAGLGYTF.